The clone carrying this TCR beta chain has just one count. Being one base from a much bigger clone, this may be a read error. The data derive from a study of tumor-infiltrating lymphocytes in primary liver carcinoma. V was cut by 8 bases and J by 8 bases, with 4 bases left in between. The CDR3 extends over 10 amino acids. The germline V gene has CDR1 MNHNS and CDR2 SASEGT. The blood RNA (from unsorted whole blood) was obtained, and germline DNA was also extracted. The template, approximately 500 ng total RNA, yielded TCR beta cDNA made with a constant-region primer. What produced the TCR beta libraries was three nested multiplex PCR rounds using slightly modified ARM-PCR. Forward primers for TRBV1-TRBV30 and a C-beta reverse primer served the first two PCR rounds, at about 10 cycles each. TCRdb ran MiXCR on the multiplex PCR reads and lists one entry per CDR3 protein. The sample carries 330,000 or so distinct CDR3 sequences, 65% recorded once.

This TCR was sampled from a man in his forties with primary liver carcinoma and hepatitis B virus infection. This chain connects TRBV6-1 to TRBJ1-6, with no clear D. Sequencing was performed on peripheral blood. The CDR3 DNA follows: TGTGCCAGCGTGGATTCACCCCTCCACTTT. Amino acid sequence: CASVDSPLHF.